A selection of T cell receptor beta chains follows, all from one sample in a study of Ad26.COV2.S vaccination and SARS-CoV-2 variants. This table comes from immunoSEQ multiplex PCR, and its TCRdb copy is limited to in-frame clones, with some not included. Altogether roughly 350,000 clones are present, roughly 90% being singletons, with the ten largest covering around 6.6%. The sample in question was peripheral blood, obtained in a trial of Ad26.COV2.S vaccine versus placebo. These receptors all stem from a person between 18 and 65 years old who received the Ad26.COV2.S COVID-19 vaccine or a placebo. The CDR3 runs from the conserved cysteine through the conserved F or W. Fields, in order: D gene, clone size, J gene, V gene, CDR3 DNA, CDR3 protein. The D gene is left open where the match is weak. Clone size is stated in some rows and not others, as once, few, many or a class when expanded.

>NA|once|TRBJ2-4|TRBV11-1
TGTGCCAGCAGCTTAGATGGAGCCGCTCAAAACATTCAGTACTTC
CASSLDGAAQNIQYF
>TRBD1|NA|TRBJ1-2|TRBV9
TGTGCCAGCAGCAAAGGACAGGGCGCCTATGGCTACACCTTC
CASSKGQGAYGYTF
>NA|NA|TRBJ1-5|TRBV6-5
TGTGCCAGCAGCTTCTCGGGGGCTGGGGGTCAGCCCCAGCATTTT
CASSFSGAGGQPQHF
>NA|NA|TRBJ2-7|TRBV7-3
TGTGCCAGCAGCCCGACTCCCCGGGACTACGAGCAGTACTTC
CASSPTPRDYEQYF
>TRBD2|NA|TRBJ2-3|TRBV3-1/TRBV3-2
TGTGCCAGCAGCCAAGGGGGGGTTGGACTAGCGGGGACACGCACAGATACGCAGTATTTT
CASSQGGVGLAGTRTDTQYF
>NA|once|TRBJ1-6|TRBV27
TGTGCCAGCAGTTGGGGAATTGATTCACCCCTCCACTTT
CASSWGIDSPLHF
>NA|NA|TRBJ1-1|TRBV18
TGTGCCAGCTCACCACCCGCCGGGGGCGTAGCTTTCTTT
CASSPPAGGVAFF
>NA|NA|TRBJ1-1|TRBV5-1
TGCGCCAGCAGCTTGTTTATGAACACTGAAGCTTTCTTT
CASSLFMNTEAFF
>NA|NA|TRBJ1-1|TRBV11-2
TGTGCCAGCAGCTTGAGCAGGTCGTCGAACACTGAAGCTTTCTTT
CASSLSRSSNTEAFF
>NA|NA|TRBJ1-5|TRBV27
TGTGCCAGCCCGGGGACCCCAGGGGAGAATCAGCCCCAGCATTTT
CASPGTPGENQPQHF
>NA|NA|TRBJ2-2|TRBV19
TGTGCCAGTAGTCCCCGACCAGAAGTCGGGGAGCTGTTTTTT
CASSPRPEVGELFF
>NA|NA|TRBJ1-2|TRBV28
TGTGCCAGCAGTTTTATGTTGGCAGCCGGAGCTAACTATGGCTACACCTTC
CASSFMLAAGANYGYTF
>NA|many|TRBJ1-2|TRBV7-9
TGTGCCAGCAGCCCGAACCTCAGGGAGAACTATGGCTACACCTTC
CASSPNLRENYGYTF
>TRBD1|NA|TRBJ2-4|TRBV7-3
TGTGCCAGCAGCTTAGAGACAGGGTGGACCAAAAACATTCAGTACTTC
CASSLETGWTKNIQYF
>NA|few|TRBJ1-5|TRBV30
TGTGCCTGGAGTCGGCAGGGGCTTCAGCCCCAGCATTTT
CAWSRQGLQPQHF
>NA|NA|TRBJ2-5|TRBV14
TGTGCCAGCAGCCCAGTACAGGGGTTCGGGGGTCCCCAGTACTTC
CASSPVQGFGGPQYF
>TRBD1|NA|TRBJ1-1|TRBV4-1
TGCGCCAGCAGCCAAAGGACAGGGCAAACTGAAGCTTTCTTT
CASSQRTGQTEAFF
>NA|NA|TRBJ1-1|TRBV7-9
TGTGCCAGCAGCCCCAGCGAGTGGGGTTACAGCACTGAAGCTTTCTTT
CASSPSEWGYSTEAFF
>NA|NA|TRBJ1-1|TRBV9
TGTGCCAGCAGCGTAGGAGTGGGGGCCGGCACTGAAGCTTTCTTT
CASSVGVGAGTEAFF
>NA|NA|TRBJ2-2|TRBV7-2
TGTGCCAGCAGCTTAGATTTGACCGGGGAGCTGTTTTTT
CASSLDLTGELFF
>NA|NA|TRBJ1-5|TRBV3-1/TRBV3-2
TGTGCCAGCAGTAAAGGGAGGGGGAGTCAGCCCCAGCATTTT
CASSKGRGSQPQHF
>TRBD2|NA|TRBJ2-1|TRBV9
TGTGCCAGCAGCGTGAGTATGCGGGGGGGCGAGGCCTACAATGAGCAGTTCTTC
CASSVSMRGGEAYNEQFF
>NA|few|TRBJ1-2|TRBV5-5
TGTGCCAGCAGCCAACAGACTGGCTATGGCTACACCTTC
CASSQQTGYGYTF
>TRBD1|NA|TRBJ1-1|TRBV3-1/TRBV3-2
TGTGCCAGCAGCCCCGGGACAGGGATGTCTGAAGCTTTCTTT
CASSPGTGMSEAFF
>NA|NA|TRBJ2-2|TRBV5-1
TGCGCCAGCAGCTTGGCGGGCAGAGGAGGGGCCGGGGAGCTGTTTTTT
CASSLAGRGGAGELFF
>TRBD1|NA|TRBJ2-7|TRBV7-2
TGTGCCAGCAGCTTCCAAAGGGACAGGGCGCCCCCACGCTACGAGCAGTACTTC
CASSFQRDRAPPRYEQYF
>TRBD2|NA|TRBJ2-2|TRBV5-4
TGTGCCAGCAGCTTGGCCTTTGGACTAGCGGCGAACACCGGGGAGCTGTTTTTT
CASSLAFGLAANTGELFF
>NA|once|TRBJ2-5|TRBV5-1
TGCGCCAGCAGCCCAGGGGACCCCACCCAGACCCAGTACTTC
CASSPGDPTQTQYF
>TRBD2|NA|TRBJ2-1|TRBV11-1
TGTGCCAGCAGCTTAAGCGGGGGCACGGACAATGAGCAGTTCTTC
CASSLSGGTDNEQFF
>NA|NA|TRBJ2-6|TRBV5-1
TGCGCCAGCAGCTTGTTGACCGGGGCCAACGTCCTGACTTTC
CASSLLTGANVLTF
>NA|NA|TRBJ1-2|TRBV19
TGTGCCAGTAGTATACTGACCCAAACCTATGGCTACACCTTC
CASSILTQTYGYTF
>NA|NA|TRBJ2-7|TRBV7-2
TGTGCCAGCACTCTTGACAGGACTTCCCAGCAGTACTTC
CASTLDRTSQQYF
>NA|NA|TRBJ2-7|TRBV4-1
TGCGCCAGCAGCCTTACCGTGGGGACCGAATCCTACGAGCAGTACTTC
CASSLTVGTESYEQYF
>TRBD2|NA|TRBJ2-7|TRBV11-2
TGTGCCAGCAGCCCGGGACTATCGTCCTACGAGCAGTACTTC
CASSPGLSSYEQYF
>NA|NA|TRBJ1-5|TRBV6-2/TRBV6-3
TGTGCCAGCATCCCCCGGGGCGCCGTACGTCAGCCCCAGCATTTT
CASIPRGAVRQPQHF
>NA|once|TRBJ2-4|TRBV18
TGTGCCAGCTTATACGACCTAGCCAAAAACATTCAGTACTTC
CASLYDLAKNIQYF
>NA|once|TRBJ1-3|TRBV6-4
TGTGCCACCTCTCAGGGCCCCGGAAACACCATATATTTT
CATSQGPGNTIYF
>TRBD2|NA|TRBJ2-3|TRBV4-1
TGCGCCAGCAGGCGAAACAGCGGGGGCACAGATACGCAGTATTTT
CASRRNSGGTDTQYF
>TRBD2|NA|TRBJ2-5|TRBV5-6
TGTGCCAGCAGCTTGGCCAGTGCGGGAGACTGGGGAGAGACCCAGTACTTC
CASSLASAGDWGETQYF
>NA|NA|TRBJ2-2|TRBV7-3
TGTGCCAGCAGCATCTACAGGGAAGTCGGCACCGGGGAGCTGTTTTTT
CASSIYREVGTGELFF
>TRBD2|NA|TRBJ2-5|TRBV18
TGTGCCAGCTCACCGGGACTAGCGGCCGGGACCCAGTACTTC
CASSPGLAAGTQYF
>NA|NA|TRBJ2-1|TRBV19
TGTGCCAGTAGTCCCTCCCTCACAGGGTACAATGAGCAGTTCTTC
CASSPSLTGYNEQFF
>TRBD1|NA|TRBJ2-1|TRBV6-5
TGTGCCAGCAGTTCGTCAAACAGGGGGATCGATGAGCAGTTCTTC
CASSSSNRGIDEQFF
>NA|NA|TRBJ1-5|TRBV28
TGTGCCAGCAGTTTAGGGGGATTTCAGCCCCAGCATTTT
CASSLGGFQPQHF
>NA|NA|TRBJ2-7|TRBV5-1
TGCGCCAGCAGCCCCTCGGGGGAGGACGAGCAGTACTTC
CASSPSGEDEQYF
>NA|once|TRBJ1-2|TRBV5-1
TGCGCCAGCAGCTTGGCCGCGGGACCTAGGGGTGGTTATGGCTACACCTTC
CASSLAAGPRGGYGYTF
>NA|many|TRBJ2-7|TRBV27
TGTGCCAGCAGTTTAGAGGGAAACTACGAGCAGTACTTC
CASSLEGNYEQYF
>NA|NA|TRBJ1-2|TRBV18
TGTGCCAGCTCACCACCGACGCAAGTCTATGGCTACACCTTC
CASSPPTQVYGYTF
>NA|NA|TRBJ1-1|TRBV3-1/TRBV3-2
TGTGCCAGCCGAGCGGGGACGTACACTGAAGCTTTCTTT
CASRAGTYTEAFF
>NA|NA|TRBJ2-2|TRBV4-3
TGCGCCAGCGGAGCACGAAGGGCGAACACCGGGGAGCTGTTTTTT
CASGARRANTGELFF
>NA|NA|TRBJ2-1|TRBV28
TGTGCCAGCAGCCTGCCCAACCGATGGTTCTTC
CASSLPNRWFF
>TRBD2|NA|TRBJ2-1|TRBV7-3
TGTGCCAGCAGCACATTAGGGGGGACTAGCGGGGTATCCTACAATGAGCAGTTCTTC
CASSTLGGTSGVSYNEQFF
>NA|NA|TRBJ2-2|TRBV5-1
TGCGCCAGCAGCTTCGGGAGTGCCGGGGAGCTGTTTTTT
CASSFGSAGELFF
>NA|NA|TRBJ2-5|TRBV6-5
TGTGCCAGCAGTTACTGGTTAGGGGGCCAAGAGACCCAGTACTTC
CASSYWLGGQETQYF
>TRBD1|NA|TRBJ1-2|TRBV12-5
TGTGCTAGTGGTTTGACAGGGGCGACCATGGACTACACCTTC
CASGLTGATMDYTF
>TRBD1|NA|TRBJ2-7|TRBV6-5
TGTGCCAGCAGTCGCCGGGACAGATCCTACGAGCAGTACTTC
CASSRRDRSYEQYF
>NA|few|TRBJ2-5|TRBV6-2/TRBV6-3
TGTGCCAGCAGTTACACAAACGGCGGTTGGGCGACCCAGTACTTC
CASSYTNGGWATQYF
>NA|NA|TRBJ1-3|TRBV19
TGTGCCAGTAGTATCGGGGGGAACTCTGGAAACACCATATATTTT
CASSIGGNSGNTIYF
>TRBD1|NA|TRBJ1-2|TRBV9
TGTGCCAGCAGCGCTGGACAGGGGGACTATGGCTACACCTTC
CASSAGQGDYGYTF